This TCR beta chain is drawn from a study of blood T cell repertoires in COVID-19. Turning to the study itself: Nucleic acid was either cDNA or gDNA, and it came from T cells, B-cell-depleted T cells, or PBMCs.

Per the study methods: Reference gene primer amplification gave estimated nucleated cell counts. Sequenced by immunoSEQ multiplex PCR; TCRdb stores in-frame clones only, minus some. D and trimming come from the DNA, and the V and J calls and clone size come from that table. This sample carries about 75,000 clones, more than 65% of them seen once, and the ten largest clones take less than 5.5%. The CDR3 consists of 15 residues. V was trimmed by 0 bases and J by 0 bases, leaving 8 bases between them. Per germline, CDR1 SGHTA and CDR2 FQGNSA. This clone has a single count. The V call is TRBV7-2, the J call TRBJ1-1; no reliable D call. Material: peripheral blood. The sequence was collected from a woman older than 75 with active or convalescent COVID-19. CDR3 nucleotide sequence: TGTGCCAGCAGCTTAGCGCTAGGCCTGAACACTGAAGCTTTCTTT. Residues: CASSLALGLNTEAFF.